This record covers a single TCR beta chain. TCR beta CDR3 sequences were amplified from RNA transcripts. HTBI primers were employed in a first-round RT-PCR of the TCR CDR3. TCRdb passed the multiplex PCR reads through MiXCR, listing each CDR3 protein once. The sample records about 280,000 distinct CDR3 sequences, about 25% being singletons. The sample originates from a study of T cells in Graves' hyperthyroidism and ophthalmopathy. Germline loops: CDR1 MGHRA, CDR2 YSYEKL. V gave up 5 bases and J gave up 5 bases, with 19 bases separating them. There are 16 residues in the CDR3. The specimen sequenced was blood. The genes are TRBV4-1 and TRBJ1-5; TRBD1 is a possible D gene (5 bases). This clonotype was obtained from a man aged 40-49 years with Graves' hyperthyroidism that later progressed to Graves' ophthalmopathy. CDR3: CASSFSDALGDQPQHF. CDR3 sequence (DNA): TGCGCCAGCAGCTTCAGCGACGCTCTGGGGGATCAGCCCCAGCATTTT.